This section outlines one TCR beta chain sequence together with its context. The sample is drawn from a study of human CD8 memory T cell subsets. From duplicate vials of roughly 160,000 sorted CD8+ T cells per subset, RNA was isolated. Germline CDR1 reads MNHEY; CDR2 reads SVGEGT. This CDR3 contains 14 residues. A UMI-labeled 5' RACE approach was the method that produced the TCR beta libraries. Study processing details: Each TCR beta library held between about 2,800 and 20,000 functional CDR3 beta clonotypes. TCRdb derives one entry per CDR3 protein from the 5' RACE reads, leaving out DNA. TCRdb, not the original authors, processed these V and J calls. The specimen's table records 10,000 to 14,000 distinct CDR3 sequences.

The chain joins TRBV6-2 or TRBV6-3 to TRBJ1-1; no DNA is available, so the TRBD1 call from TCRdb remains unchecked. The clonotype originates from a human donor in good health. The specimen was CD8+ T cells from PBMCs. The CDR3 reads CASSHHGTGGEAFF.